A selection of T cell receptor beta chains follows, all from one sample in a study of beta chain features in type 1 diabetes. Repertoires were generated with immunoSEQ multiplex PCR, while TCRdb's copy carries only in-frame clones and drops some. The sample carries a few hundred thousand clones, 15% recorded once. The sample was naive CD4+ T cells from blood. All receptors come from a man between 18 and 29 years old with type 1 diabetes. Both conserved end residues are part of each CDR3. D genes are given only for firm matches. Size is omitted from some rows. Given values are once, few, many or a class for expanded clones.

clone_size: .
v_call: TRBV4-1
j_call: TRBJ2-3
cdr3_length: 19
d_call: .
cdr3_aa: CASSQDVGIAAPRADTQYF
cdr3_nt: TGCGCCAGCAGCCAAGATGTGGGTATAGCGGCCCCGAGAGCAGATACGCAGTATTTT

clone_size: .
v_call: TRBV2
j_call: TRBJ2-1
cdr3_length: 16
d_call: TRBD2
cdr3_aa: CASSELRTSGGGEQFF
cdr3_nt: TGTGCCAGCAGTGAACTTCGTACTAGCGGGGGTGGTGAGCAGTTCTTC

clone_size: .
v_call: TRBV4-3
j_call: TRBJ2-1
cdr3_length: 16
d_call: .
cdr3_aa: CASSPKAGRSYNEQFF
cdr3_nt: TGCGCCAGCAGCCCCAAAGCCGGTCGCTCCTACAATGAGCAGTTCTTC

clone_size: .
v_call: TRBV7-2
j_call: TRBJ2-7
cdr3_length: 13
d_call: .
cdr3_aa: CASSFIGAYEQYF
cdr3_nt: TGTGCCAGCAGCTTCATAGGGGCCTACGAGCAGTACTTC

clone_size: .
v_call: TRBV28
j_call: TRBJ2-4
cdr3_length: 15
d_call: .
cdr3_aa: CASSHPSAGRNIQYF
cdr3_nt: TGTGCCAGCAGCCACCCATCCGCGGGGCGAAACATTCAGTACTTC

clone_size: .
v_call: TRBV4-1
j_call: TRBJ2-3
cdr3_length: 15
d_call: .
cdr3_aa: CASSQPTRVGDTQYF
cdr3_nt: TGCGCCAGCAGCCAACCGACTAGGGTCGGAGATACGCAGTATTTT

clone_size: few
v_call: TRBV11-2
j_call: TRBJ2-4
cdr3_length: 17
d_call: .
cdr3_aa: CASSLVAQGGTKNIQYF
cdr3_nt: TGTGCCAGCAGCTTAGTAGCGCAGGGGGGAACCAAAAACATTCAGTACTTC

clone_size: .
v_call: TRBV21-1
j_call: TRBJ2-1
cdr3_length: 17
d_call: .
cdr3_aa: CASSKEGGGISYNEQFF
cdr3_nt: TGTGCCAGCAGCAAAGAGGGCGGAGGCATCTCCTACAATGAGCAGTTCTTC

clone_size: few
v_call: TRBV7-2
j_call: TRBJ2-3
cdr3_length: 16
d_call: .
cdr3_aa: CASSLAGGWSTDTQYF
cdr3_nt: TGTGCCAGCAGCTTAGCGGGGGGTTGGAGCACAGATACGCAGTATTTT

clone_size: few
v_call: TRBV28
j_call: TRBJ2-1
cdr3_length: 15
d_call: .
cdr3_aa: CATYERGGSYNEQFF
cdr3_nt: TGTGCCACCTACGAAAGGGGAGGTTCCTACAATGAGCAGTTCTTC

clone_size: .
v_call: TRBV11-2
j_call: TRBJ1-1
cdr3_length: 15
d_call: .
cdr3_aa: CASSIPTGTSTEAFF
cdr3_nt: TGTGCCAGCAGCATACCGACGGGAACTTCCACTGAAGCTTTCTTT

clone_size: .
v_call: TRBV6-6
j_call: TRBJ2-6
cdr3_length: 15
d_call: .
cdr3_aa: CASSYVGSGANVLTF
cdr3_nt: TGTGCCAGCAGTTACGTCGGGTCTGGGGCCAACGTCCTGACTTTC

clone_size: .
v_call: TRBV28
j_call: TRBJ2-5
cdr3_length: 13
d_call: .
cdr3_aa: CASSSTGEETQYF
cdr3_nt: TGTGCCAGCAGTTCGACCGGGGAAGAGACCCAGTACTTC

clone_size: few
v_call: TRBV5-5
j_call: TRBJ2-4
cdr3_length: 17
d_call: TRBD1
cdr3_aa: CASSISPGQGAKNIQYF
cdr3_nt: TGTGCCAGCAGCATATCCCCGGGACAGGGGGCAAAAAACATTCAGTACTTC

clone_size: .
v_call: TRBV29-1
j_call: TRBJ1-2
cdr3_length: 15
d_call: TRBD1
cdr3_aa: CSVVSDRDRDYGYTF
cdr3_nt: TGCAGCGTCGTATCTGACCGGGACAGGGACTATGGCTACACCTTC

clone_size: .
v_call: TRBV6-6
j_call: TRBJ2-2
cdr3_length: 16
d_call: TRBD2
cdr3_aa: CASSYRGLADAGELFF
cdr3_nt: TGTGCCAGCAGCTACCGAGGACTAGCTGACGCCGGGGAGCTGTTTTTT

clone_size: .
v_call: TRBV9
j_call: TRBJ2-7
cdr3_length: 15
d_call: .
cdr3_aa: CASSVDPGSSYEQYF
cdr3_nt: TGTGCCAGCAGCGTAGATCCCGGGAGCTCCTACGAGCAGTACTTC

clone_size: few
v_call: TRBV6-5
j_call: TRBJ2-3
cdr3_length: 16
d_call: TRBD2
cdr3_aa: CASSWTSGGAMDTQYF
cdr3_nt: TGTGCCAGCAGTTGGACTAGCGGGGGGGCTATGGATACGCAGTATTTT

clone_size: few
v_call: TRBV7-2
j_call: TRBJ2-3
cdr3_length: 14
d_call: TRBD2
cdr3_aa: CASSPTGGRGTQYF
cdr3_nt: TGTGCCAGCAGCCCTACGGGGGGGCGGGGTACGCAGTATTTT

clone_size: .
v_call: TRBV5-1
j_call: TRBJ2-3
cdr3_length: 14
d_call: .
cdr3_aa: CASSFQGGTDTQYF
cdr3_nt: TGCGCCAGCAGCTTTCAGGGTGGCACAGATACGCAGTATTTT

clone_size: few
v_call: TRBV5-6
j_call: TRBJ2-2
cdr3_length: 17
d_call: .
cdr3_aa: CASSSFLRGSNTGELFF
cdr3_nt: TGTGCCAGCAGCTCTTTTCTACGGGGATCGAACACCGGGGAGCTGTTTTTT

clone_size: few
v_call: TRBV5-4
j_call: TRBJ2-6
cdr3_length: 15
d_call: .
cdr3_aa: CASSLLYSGANVLTF
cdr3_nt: TGTGCCAGCAGCTTGCTTTACTCTGGGGCCAACGTCCTGACTTTC

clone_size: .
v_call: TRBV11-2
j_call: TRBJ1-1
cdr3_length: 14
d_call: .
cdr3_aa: CASSPRRGNTEAFF
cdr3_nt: TGTGCCAGCAGCCCAAGACGGGGGAACACTGAAGCTTTCTTT

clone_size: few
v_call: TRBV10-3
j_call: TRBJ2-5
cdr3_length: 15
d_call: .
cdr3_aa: CAISGSSEGRETQYF
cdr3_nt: TGTGCCATCAGTGGGTCCTCCGAGGGCCGGGAGACCCAGTACTTC

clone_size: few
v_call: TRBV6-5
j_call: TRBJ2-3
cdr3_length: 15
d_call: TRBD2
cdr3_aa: CASSRILAGRDTQYF
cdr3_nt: TGTGCCAGCAGTCGTATCCTAGCGGGACGAGATACGCAGTATTTT

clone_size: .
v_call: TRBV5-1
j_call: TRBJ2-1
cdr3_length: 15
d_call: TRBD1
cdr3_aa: CASSLEGGFYNEQFF
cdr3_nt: TGCGCCAGCAGCTTGGAAGGGGGCTTTTACAATGAGCAGTTCTTC

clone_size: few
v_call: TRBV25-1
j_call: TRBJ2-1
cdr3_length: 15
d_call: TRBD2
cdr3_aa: CASSPLAGSYNEQFF
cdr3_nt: TGTGCCAGCAGTCCACTAGCGGGAAGCTACAATGAGCAGTTCTTC

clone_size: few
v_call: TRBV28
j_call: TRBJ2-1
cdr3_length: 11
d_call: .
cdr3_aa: CASRTYNEQFF
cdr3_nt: TGTGCCAGCCGGACTTACAATGAGCAGTTCTTC

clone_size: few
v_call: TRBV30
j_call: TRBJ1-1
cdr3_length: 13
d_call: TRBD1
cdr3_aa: CAWSTTGRTEAFF
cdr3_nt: TGTGCCTGGAGTACGACAGGGCGGACTGAAGCTTTCTTT

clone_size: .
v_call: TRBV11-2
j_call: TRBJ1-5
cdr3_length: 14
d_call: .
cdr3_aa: CASSWGGSNQPQHF
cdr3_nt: TGTGCCAGCAGCTGGGGGGGTAGCAATCAGCCCCAGCATTTT

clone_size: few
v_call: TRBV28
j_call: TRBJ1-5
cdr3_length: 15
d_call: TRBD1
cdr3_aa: CASSWGQALNQPQHF
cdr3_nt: TGTGCCAGCAGTTGGGGACAGGCGCTAAATCAGCCCCAGCATTTT

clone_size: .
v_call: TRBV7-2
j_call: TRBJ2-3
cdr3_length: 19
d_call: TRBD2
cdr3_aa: CASSSRRVGGGPALDTQYF
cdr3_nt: TGTGCCAGCAGCTCTCGTCGGGTAGGCGGGGGGCCAGCGCTAGATACGCAGTATTTT

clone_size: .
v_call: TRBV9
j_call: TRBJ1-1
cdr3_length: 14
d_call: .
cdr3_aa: CASSVGRGNTEAFF
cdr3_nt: TGTGCCAGCAGCGTTGGAAGGGGCAACACTGAAGCTTTCTTT

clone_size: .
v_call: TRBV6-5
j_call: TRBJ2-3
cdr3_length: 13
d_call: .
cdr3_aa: CASRTGQLDTQYF
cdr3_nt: TGTGCCAGCAGGACCGGACAGTTAGATACGCAGTATTTT

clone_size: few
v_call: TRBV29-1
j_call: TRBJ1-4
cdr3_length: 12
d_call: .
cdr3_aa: CVAGATNEKLFF
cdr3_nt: TGCGTCGCAGGGGCAACTAATGAAAAACTGTTTTTT

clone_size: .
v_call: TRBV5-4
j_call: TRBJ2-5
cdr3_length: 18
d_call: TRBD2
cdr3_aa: CASSQDRWVGGDQETQYF
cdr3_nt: TGCGCCAGCAGCCAAGATCGGTGGGTCGGGGGGGACCAAGAGACCCAGTACTTC

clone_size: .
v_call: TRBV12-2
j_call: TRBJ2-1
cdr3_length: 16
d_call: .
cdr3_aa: CASRGFLAGTDNEQFF
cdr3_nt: TGTGCAAGTCGCGGATTTCTAGCGGGCACTGACAATGAGCAGTTCTTC

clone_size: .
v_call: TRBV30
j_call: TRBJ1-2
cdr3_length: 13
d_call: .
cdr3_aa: CAWSVLWLEGYTF
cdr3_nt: TGTGCCTGGAGTGTCTTGTGGTTGGAGGGCTACACCTTC

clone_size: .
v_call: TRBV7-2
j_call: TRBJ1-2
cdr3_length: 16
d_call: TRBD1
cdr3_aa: CASSAGTGGAVYGYTF
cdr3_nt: TGTGCCAGCAGCGCTGGGACAGGGGGCGCGGTCTATGGCTACACCTTC

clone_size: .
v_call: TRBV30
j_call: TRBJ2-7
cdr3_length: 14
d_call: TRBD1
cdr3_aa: CAWSFKDRGYEQYF
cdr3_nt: TGTGCCTGGAGTTTTAAGGACAGGGGCTACGAGCAGTACTTC

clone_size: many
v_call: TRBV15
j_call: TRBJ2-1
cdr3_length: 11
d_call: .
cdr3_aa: CATGTYNEQFF
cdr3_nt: TGTGCCACGGGCACATACAATGAGCAGTTCTTC

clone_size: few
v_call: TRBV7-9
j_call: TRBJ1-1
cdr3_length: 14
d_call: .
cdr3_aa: CASSLDDRSVEAFF
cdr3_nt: TGTGCCAGCAGCTTGGATGACAGGTCCGTTGAAGCTTTCTTT

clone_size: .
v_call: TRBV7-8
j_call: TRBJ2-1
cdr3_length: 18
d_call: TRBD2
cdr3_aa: CASSLVGSSGSSYNEQFF
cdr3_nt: TGTGCCAGCAGCTTAGTAGGTTCTAGCGGGAGCTCCTACAATGAGCAGTTCTTC

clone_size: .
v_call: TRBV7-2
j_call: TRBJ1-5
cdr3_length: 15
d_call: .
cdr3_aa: CASSLRSGNSQPQHF
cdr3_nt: TGTGCCAGCAGCTTAAGGTCGGGGAACTCCCAGCCCCAGCATTTT

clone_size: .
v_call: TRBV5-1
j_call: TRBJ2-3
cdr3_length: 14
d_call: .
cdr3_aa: CASSLEQGSDTQYF
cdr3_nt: TGCGCCAGCAGCTTGGAGCAGGGTTCAGATACGCAGTATTTT

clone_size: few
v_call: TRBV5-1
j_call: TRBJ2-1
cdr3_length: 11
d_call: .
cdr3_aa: CASSLDIQQFF
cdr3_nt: TGCGCCAGCAGCTTGGACATACAGCAGTTCTTC